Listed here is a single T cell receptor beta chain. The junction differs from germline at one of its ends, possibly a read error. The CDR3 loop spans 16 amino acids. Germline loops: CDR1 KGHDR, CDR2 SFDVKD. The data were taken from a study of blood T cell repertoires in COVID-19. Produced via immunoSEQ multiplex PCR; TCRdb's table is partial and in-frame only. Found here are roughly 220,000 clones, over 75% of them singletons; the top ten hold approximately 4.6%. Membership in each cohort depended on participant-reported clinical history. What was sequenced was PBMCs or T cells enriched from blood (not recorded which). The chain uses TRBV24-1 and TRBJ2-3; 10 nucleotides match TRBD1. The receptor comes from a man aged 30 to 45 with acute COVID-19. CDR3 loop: CATSGLGTGGTDTQYF. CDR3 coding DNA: TGTGCCACCAGTGGTTTGGGGACAGGGGGCACAGATACGCAGTATTTT.